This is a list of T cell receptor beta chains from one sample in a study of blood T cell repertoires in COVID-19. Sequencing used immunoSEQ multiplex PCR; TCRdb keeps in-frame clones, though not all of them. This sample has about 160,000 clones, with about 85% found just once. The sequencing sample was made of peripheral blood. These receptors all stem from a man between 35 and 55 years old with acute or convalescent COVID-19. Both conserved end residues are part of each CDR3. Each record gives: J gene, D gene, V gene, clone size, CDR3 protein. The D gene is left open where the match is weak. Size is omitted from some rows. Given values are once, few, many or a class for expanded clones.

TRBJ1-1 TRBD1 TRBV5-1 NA CASSWRQGMNTEAFF
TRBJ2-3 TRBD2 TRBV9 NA CASSVQRGGTDTQYF
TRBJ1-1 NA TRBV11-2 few CASSFSGANTEAFF
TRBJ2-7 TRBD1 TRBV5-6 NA CASSSGTGFSYEQYF
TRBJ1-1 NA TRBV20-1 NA CSASGQGFLAFF
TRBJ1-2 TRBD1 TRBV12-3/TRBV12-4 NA CASSLRDRSGYTF
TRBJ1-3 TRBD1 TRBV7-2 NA CASSYKTGSGNTIYF
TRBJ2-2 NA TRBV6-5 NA CASSYGGQGVGGELFF
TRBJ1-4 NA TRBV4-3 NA CASSLGLGVEKLFF
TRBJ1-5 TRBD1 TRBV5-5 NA CASSLDRGYQPQHF
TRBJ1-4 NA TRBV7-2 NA CASSPRGTNEKLFF
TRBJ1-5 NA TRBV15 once CATSSEQGFNQPQHF
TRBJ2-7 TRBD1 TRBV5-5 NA CASSITGGSYEQYF
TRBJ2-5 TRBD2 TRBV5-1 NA CASSLSGGEQETQYF
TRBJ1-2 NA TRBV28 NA CASSSTDGVGYGYTF
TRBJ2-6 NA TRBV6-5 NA CASSYLNSGANVLTF
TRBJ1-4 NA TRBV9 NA CASSVDQGSNEKLFF
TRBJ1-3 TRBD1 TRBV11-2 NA CASSLRLPGQRNTIYF
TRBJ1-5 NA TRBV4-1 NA CASSQNQGGTSNQPQHF
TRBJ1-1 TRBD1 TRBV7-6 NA CASSWNRGAYTEAFF
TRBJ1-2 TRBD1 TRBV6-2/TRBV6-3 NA CASSRQGSNYGYTF
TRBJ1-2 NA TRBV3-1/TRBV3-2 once CASSPREGTLYGYTF
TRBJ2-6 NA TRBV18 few CASSPPAGGSGANVLTF
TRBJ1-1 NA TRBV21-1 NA CASSTPTGGQDTEAFF
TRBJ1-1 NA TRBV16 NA CASSQPDTAGAFF
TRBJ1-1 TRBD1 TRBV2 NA CASREQGWASIEAFF
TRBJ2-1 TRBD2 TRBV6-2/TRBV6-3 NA CASSRLAGGNYNEQFF
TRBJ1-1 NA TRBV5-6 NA CASSLGQTNTEAFF
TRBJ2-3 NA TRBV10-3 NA CAISGGSGVGTDTQYF
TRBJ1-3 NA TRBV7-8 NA CASSLTLGGHGNTIYF
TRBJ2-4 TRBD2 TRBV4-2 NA CASSQTSGAAKNIQYF
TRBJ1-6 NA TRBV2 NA CASSERRDNSPLHF
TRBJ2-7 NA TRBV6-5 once CASSYSTSTYEQYF
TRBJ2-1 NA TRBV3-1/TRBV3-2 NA CASSQDLERWDEQFF
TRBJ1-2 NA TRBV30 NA CAWIINAGIGGYTF
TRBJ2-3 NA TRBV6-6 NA CASSPRVGTDTQYF
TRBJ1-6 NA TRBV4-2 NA CASSRIDRSGKSPLHF
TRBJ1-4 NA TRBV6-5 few CASSYQGGKEKLFF
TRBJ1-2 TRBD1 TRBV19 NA CASRPTLGGGYTF
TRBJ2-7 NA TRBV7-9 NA CASSYYRNHMPYEQYF
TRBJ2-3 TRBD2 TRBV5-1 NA CASSPLPGGATDTQYF
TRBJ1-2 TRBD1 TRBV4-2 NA CASSTPGQKNYGYTF
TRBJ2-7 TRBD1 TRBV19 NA CASSGMGTGEPWEQYF
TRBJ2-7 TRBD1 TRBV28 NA CAITKPGQGAEQYF
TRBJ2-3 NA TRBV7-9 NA CASSPRQITDTQYF
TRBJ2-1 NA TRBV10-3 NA CAISGPGYYNEQFF
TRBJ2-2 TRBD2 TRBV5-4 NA CASSRTSGDTGELFF
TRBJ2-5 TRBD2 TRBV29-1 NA CSVTSWTSSETQYF
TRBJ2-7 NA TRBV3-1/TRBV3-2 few CASSRAGDRYEQYF